Following are 8 T cell receptor beta chains from one sample sequenced in a study of T cell responses to AZD1222 COVID-19 vaccine. Produced via immunoSEQ multiplex PCR; TCRdb's table is partial and in-frame only. The table lists some 120,000 clones, approximately 90% of them singletons. Sample: peripheral blood, taken on day 0 of MenACWY control vaccination. All receptors derive from an adult in good health.

The chain recombines TRBV19 with TRBJ2-7; the match to TRBD1 covers 8 bases. In germline, CDR1 is LNHDA, CDR2 SQIVND (reference sequence). The CDR3 extends over 16 amino acids. Unmatched junction bases numbered 11, after V lost 4 bases and J lost 3 bases. For the CDR3, the DNA is TGTGCCAGTAGTACTTGGGGGACAGGATCGGGCTACGAGCAGTACTTC. This gives the protein CASSTWGTGSGYEQYF.

The chain couples TRBV20-1 to TRBJ2-1; 12 bases fit TRBD2. The V gene end was trimmed by 6 bases and the J gene end by 5 bases; junction bases not matched to a gene: 5. Germline V gene data show CDR1 as DFQATT and CDR2 as SNEGSKA (reference sequence). The CDR3 sequence is 14 residues long. In DNA form, the CDR3 reads TGCAGTGCGAGTGGACTAGCGGGAAACAATGAGCAGTTCTTC. Protein sequence: CSASGLAGNNEQFF.

The rearrangement links TRBV6-2 or TRBV6-3 to TRBJ2-1; TRBD2 matches 12 bases. The V gene end was trimmed by 5 bases and the J gene end by 16 bases; junction bases not matched to a gene: 9. The CDR3 runs 13 residues. CDR1 is MNHEY and CDR2 is SVGEGT in the germline V gene. The CDR3 sequence: CASSDWLAGGLFF. In DNA form, the CDR3 reads TGTGCCAGCAGTGACTGGCTAGCGGGAGGGCTATTCTTC.

This sequence joins TRBV18 and TRBJ2-4, with a weak D call TRBD2 (5 bases). CDR1 is KGHSH and CDR2 is LQKENI in the germline V gene. This CDR3 has 15 amino acids. V was clipped by 10 bases and J by 10 bases, with 26 bases between them. CDR3 protein: CATVPTGSPEGIQYF. DNA of the CDR3: TGTGCCACCGTACCGACGGGATCCCCGGAAGGAATTCAGTACTTC.

The rearrangement links TRBV9 to TRBJ1-2; D is unclear. Trimming removed 4 bases from V and 7 bases from J, with 20 bases in between. From germline, CDR1 is SGDLS and CDR2 YYNGEE. The CDR3 runs to 15 residues. The CDR3 DNA reads as TGTGCCAGCAGCACCCACCGGGATCCCCTCAGTGGCTACACCTTC. Translating it yields CASSTHRDPLSGYTF.

This CDR3 reads CASRSTGLFQPQHF. CDR3 bases: TGTGCCAGCAGGTCGACAGGGTTGTTCCAGCCCCAGCATTTT. The chain links TRBV6-5 to TRBJ1-5; 7 positions match TRBD1. This CDR3 contains 14 residues. J lost 7 bases, V lost 6 bases, and 9 bases had no gene match. The germline CDR1 and CDR2 sequences are MNHEY and SVGAGI.

The CDR3 DNA follows: TGTGCCAGCAGTGAGGAGGGGGTCTCTGGAAACACCATATATTTT. Residues: CASSEEGVSGNTIYF. The chain recombines TRBV2 with TRBJ1-3, with D possibly matching TRBD1 (6 bases). The CDR3 spans 15 residues. From germline, CDR1 is SNHLY and CDR2 FYNNEI. Trimming stripped 3 bases from V and 0 bases from J, with 9 bases between. Together with reference TRBV2 and TRBJ1-3, the CDR3 gives the full variable domain: EPEVTQTPSHQVTQMGQEVILRCVPISNHLYFYWYRQILGQKVEFLVSFYNNEISEKSEIFDDQFSVERPDGSNFTLKIRSTKLEDSAMYFCASSEEGVSGNTIYFGEGSWLTVV.

The gene calls are TRBV10-1 and TRBJ2-2; 12 bases are shared with TRBD2. The CDR3 totals 16 residues. The trim removed 4 bases at V and 5 bases at J, leaving 5 bases unmatched. CDR1 WNHNN and CDR2 SYGVQD come from the germline V gene (reference sequence). In DNA, the CDR3 is TGCGCCAGCAGTGTGGGACTAGCGGGTACGACCGGGGAGCTGTTTTTT. As protein: CASSVGLAGTTGELFF.